A single sample gave rise to the 13 T cell receptor beta chains below, sequenced in a study of beta chain features in type 1 diabetes (dated by TCRdb to the late 2010s). Receptors were amplified or captured by the immunoSEQ multiplex PCR assay. The High Capacity cDNA Reverse Transcription Kit was used to reverse transcribe all of the isolated RNA, meaning that expressed TCRB transcripts were what got sequenced. The table comes from immuneACCESS by way of TCRdb, which keeps in-frame sequences with V and J called. Part of the clones is missing from these tables; in studies checked, under half for an unresolved V gene and the rest for unknown reasons. This sample is represented by hundreds of thousands of clones; around 16% of them were singletons. The ten largest clonotypes hold 0.09% to 0.095% of the sample. The sequencing sample was made of naive CD4+ T cells from blood. Per the publication, the cell subset or site label means: true naive CD4+ T cells. The receptors come from a man aged 18-30 years in good health.

The gene calls are TRBV7-2 and TRBJ2-4, with 7 positions matching TRBD2. J lost 0 bases, V lost 3 bases, and 8 bases had no gene match. CDR1 is SGHTA and CDR2 is FQGNSA in the germline V gene. CDR3 length equals 17 residues. In DNA form, the CDR3 reads TGTGCCAGCAGCTTCATATCGGGGGGATTAGCCAAAAACATTCAGTACTTC. Translated, it gives CASSFISGGLAKNIQYF.

The V gene is TRBV4-1, the J gene TRBJ1-4; D may be TRBD1 (5 bases). The CDR3 spans 14 residues. V dropped 4 bases and J dropped 4 bases, with 10 bases sitting between them. From germline, CDR1 is MGHRA and CDR2 YSYEKL. As DNA, the CDR3 is TGCGCCAGCAGCCCTCCGACAGTTAATGAAAAACTGTTTTTT. It codes for CASSPPTVNEKLFF.

The CDR3 DNA reads TGTGCCATCAGTGCCAATTATCAGCCCCAGCATTTT. Translating it yields CAISANYQPQHF. V and J are TRBV10-3 and TRBJ1-5, with D unclear. The CDR3 extends over 12 amino acids. The germline V gene encodes CDR1 ENHRY and CDR2 SYGVKD. Trimming removed 4 bases from V and 5 bases from J, with 6 bases in between.

About this clone itself: This specimen includes other DNA sequences encoding the same CDR3. The rearrangement links TRBV7-3 to TRBJ2-7; D unresolved. This CDR3 is 14 amino acids long. Germline assignment: CDR1 SGHTA and CDR2 FQGTGA. Trimming took 1 base from V and 2 from J, leaving 9 bases between them. The DNA for the CDR3 is TGTGCCAGCAGCTTAAACCCCGGGCCCTACGAGCAGTACTTC. Translation: CASSLNPGPYEQYF.

The chain uses TRBV15 and TRBJ1-4, with D maybe TRBD1 (5 bases). CDR3 length equals 15 residues. V gave up 0 bases and J gave up 4 bases, with 9 bases separating them. The germline V gene encodes CDR1 LNHNV and CDR2 YYDKDF (reference sequence). The CDR3, as DNA: TGTGCCACCAGCAGAGACAGGGCTAATAATGAAAAACTGTTTTTT. Encoded protein: CATSRDRANNEKLFF.

The V call is TRBV27, the J call TRBJ2-5, with a weak D call TRBD2 (5 bases). This CDR3 is built from 15 residues. With 1 base removed from V and 3 bases from J, the gap between germline ends came to 12 bases. Germline V gene lookup returns CDR1 MNHEY and CDR2 SMNVEV (reference sequence). The CDR3 spells CASSLFEGRKETQYF. CDR3 bases: TGTGCCAGCAGTTTATTTGAGGGTAGAAAAGAGACCCAGTACTTC.

This clone was detected only a few times. The chain combines TRBV6-4 with TRBJ1-2; D ambiguous. CDR1 is MRHNA, CDR2 SNTAGT, per germline. Trimming took off 7 bases at V and 0 bases at J, with 9 bases between the two ends. This CDR3 is 13 amino acids long. CDR3 DNA: TGTGCCAGCAAAGGGTCTACTAACTATGGCTACACCTTC. Translated: CASKGSTNYGYTF.

This clone has a handful of counts. V is TRBV5-1 and J is TRBJ1-2; the match to TRBD1 covers 10 bases. J gave up 8 bases and V 3 bases, and 7 bases lay outside the gene matches. The germline V gene encodes CDR1 SGHRS and CDR2 YFSETQ. There are 14 residues in the CDR3. The CDR3 loop reads CASSSGQGDGGYTF. Written as DNA, the CDR3 is TGCGCCAGCAGCTCCGGACAGGGGGATGGCGGCTACACCTTC.

The chain employs TRBV7-9 and TRBJ1-5, with 7 bases aligning to TRBD1. CDR1 is SEHNR and CDR2 is FQNEAQ in the germline V gene (reference sequence). Trimming at V came to 5 bases and at J to 7 bases, leaving 11 bases not matched to a gene. The CDR3 consists of 15 residues. The CDR3 DNA follows: TGTGCCAGCAGCCGGGGACAGACGGCGACGCAGCCCCAGCATTTT. Residues: CASSRGQTATQPQHF.

The chain links TRBV27 to TRBJ1-4; 8 bases line up with TRBD1. The J segment lost 7 bases and the V segment lost 5 bases, leaving 15 bases of the junction unmatched. Per the germline V gene, CDR1 is MNHEY and CDR2 is SMNVEV (reference sequence). The CDR3 runs 17 residues. CDR3 in amino acids: CASSTRQGRKWVEKLFF. CDR3 DNA sequence: TGTGCCAGCAGTACCAGACAGGGGCGCAAGTGGGTTGAAAAACTGTTTTTT.

The J gene is TRBJ1-1, the V gene TRBV25-1; a possible D gene is TRBD1 (6 bases). The CDR3 consists of 14 residues. Germline assignment: CDR1 MGHDK and CDR2 SYGVNS. The germline V and J ends were trimmed by 3 bases and 5 bases, with 13 bases remaining between them. DNA for the CDR3: TGTGCCAGCAGTGATCGGGGGCTTGGTACTGAAGCTTTCTTT. It specifies CASSDRGLGTEAFF.

This clone has more than one count but fewer than ten. The genes are TRBV10-3 and TRBJ2-7; D gene ambiguous. The CDR3 has 12 residues. The germline gives CDR1 ENHRY, CDR2 SYGVKD. Trimming left V 10 bases short and J 2 bases short, with 12 bases between. The CDR3 nucleotides are TGTGCCACTCGAGATCGTCCCTACGAGCAGTACTTC. It yields the protein CATRDRPYEQYF.

The rearrangement links TRBV6-5 to TRBJ1-2; D ambiguous. Germline V gene data show CDR1 as MNHEY and CDR2 as SVGAGI. There are 15 residues in the CDR3. Trimming left V 2 bases short and J 0 bases short, with 10 bases between. The CDR3 bases are TGTGCCAGCAGTTACGGAGGGTCTACTAACTATGGCTACACCTTC. It codes for CASSYGGSTNYGYTF.